These 24 T cell receptor beta chains share one sample of origin, sequenced in a study of regulatory T cells in long-lasting Graves disease. Through Arm-PCR of CDR3 regions and iRepertoire HTBI primers, TCR beta libraries were built. TCRdb reprocessed the multiplex PCR reads with MiXCR, giving one entry per CDR3 protein. The data hold around 460,000 distinct CDR3 sequences, with about 20% observed a single time. The sample's time point: persistent/refractory GD, antithyroid drugs over 5 years with positive TRAb. With RNA extracted from PBMCs as input, the TCR library was made. The starting material was peripheral blood mononuclear cells (PBMCs), obtained when the disease was refractory, from a patient treated with antithyroid drugs. Receptor source: a female donor with Graves disease.

The chain recombines TRBV13 with TRBJ1-4, with 7 bases lining up with TRBD1. CDR3 length: 15 residues. Unmatched junction bases numbered 2, after V lost 4 bases and J lost 0 bases. Germline CDR1 reads PRHDT; CDR2 reads FYEKMQ (reference sequence). The DNA of the CDR3 is TGTGCCAGCAGCTGGGGGACAGCAACTAATGAAAAACTGTTTTTT. This encodes CASSWGTATNEKLFF.

This clonotype was recorded many times. This chain connects TRBV28 to TRBJ2-1; 7 positions agree with TRBD1. The CDR3 loop spans 14 amino acids. The germline V gene encodes CDR1 MDHEN and CDR2 SYDVKM. Trimming cost V 3 bases and J 6 bases; bases outside gene matches: 5. In DNA form, the CDR3 reads TGTGCCAGCAGTTTGACCAGGGGGATCAATGAGCAGTTCTTC. This codes for CASSLTRGINEQFF.

In this sample, this clonotype turned up many times. The CDR3 reads CASSPGGPRTDQPQHF. The CDR3 DNA sequence: TGTGCCAGTAGTCCGGGGGGCCCCAGAACGGACCAGCCCCAGCATTTT. The chain couples TRBV19 to TRBJ1-5, with D perhaps matching TRBD1 (6 bases). Germline CDR1 LNHDA, CDR2 SQIVND (reference sequence). Trimming removed 5 bases from V and 7 bases from J, with 21 bases in between. CDR3 length: 16 amino acids.

This clonotype showed up just once. A much larger clone sits a single nucleotide away, making a read error possible. V gene TRBV27 combines with J gene TRBJ2-7; no firm D call. This CDR3 has 14 residues. The V and J ends lost 4 bases and 2 bases respectively, with 12 bases between them. CDR1 and CDR2 from the germline V gene are MNHEY and SMNVEV (reference sequence). In DNA, the CDR3 is TGTGCCAGCAGTTCATTGGCTCACCCCTACGAGCAGTACTTC. Amino acid sequence: CASSSLAHPYEQYF.

This clonotype has a count of ten or more. The chain carries TRBV20-1 and TRBJ1-2; 10 bases align to TRBD1. Germline assignment: CDR1 DFQATT and CDR2 SNEGSKA (reference sequence). V shed 5 bases, J shed 2 bases, and the junction held 11 bases outside the gene matches. The CDR3 length is 16 residues. The CDR3 bases are TGCAGTGCTTCCTCGGGACAGGGGAACCTCAACTATGGCTACACCTTC. As protein: CSASSGQGNLNYGYTF.

This clonotype occurred many times. The chain combines TRBV7-2 with TRBJ2-7; D call uncertain. The V gene's germline CDR1 is SGHTA and CDR2 FQGNSA. The CDR3 extends over 15 amino acids. With 2 bases removed from V and 4 bases from J, the gap between germline ends came to 15 bases. CDR3 region: CASSLSTYSQYEQYF. In nucleotides, the CDR3 is TGTGCCAGCAGCTTATCTACGTACAGCCAGTACGAGCAGTACTTC.

This clonotype was recorded many times. The chain carries TRBV27 and TRBJ2-7; 11 nucleotides agree with TRBD2. The length of the CDR3 is 16 residues. Germline V gives CDR1 MNHEY, CDR2 SMNVEV (reference sequence). V lost 4 bases and J lost 0; bases outside the gene matches: 5. The CDR3 reads CASSSGLAGFSYEQYF. Written as DNA, the CDR3 is TGTGCCAGCAGTTCCGGACTAGCGGGCTTCTCCTACGAGCAGTACTTC.

The sample holds many counts of this clonotype. V and J are TRBV28 and TRBJ1-6; D unresolved. Trimming left V 4 bases short and J 9 bases short, with 19 bases between. Germline V lookup: CDR1 MDHEN, CDR2 SYDVKM. CDR3 length equals 16 residues. In DNA, the CDR3 is TGTGCCAGCAGTTACGTGTCAGTTTCAGGCGGTTCACCCCTCCACTTT. It specifies CASSYVSVSGGSPLHF.

This clonotype was counted a few times. The chain uses TRBV5-6 and TRBJ1-3, with D perhaps TRBD1 (5 bases). CDR3 length equals 15 residues. The V gene lost 4 bases and the J gene lost 0 bases, with 11 bases spanning the gap. CDR1 SGHDT and CDR2 YYEEEE come from the germline V gene. The CDR3, as DNA: TGTGCCAGCAGCCCCCAGGGCGACTCTGGAAACACCATATATTTT. Translating it yields CASSPQGDSGNTIYF.

V usage is TRBV25-1 and J usage is TRBJ1-1; unclear D gene. The CDR3 runs 15 residues. Trimming cost V 1 base and J 5 bases, with 14 bases left between them. Germline values: CDR1 MGHDK, CDR2 SYGVNS. The CDR3 DNA is TGTGCCAGCAGTGAATGGGGTCGGTCAACGACTGAAGCTTTCTTT. This codes for CASSEWGRSTTEAFF.

In this sample, this clonotype turned up many times. This rearrangement joins TRBV2 to TRBJ1-4; D unresolved. Germline values: CDR1 SNHLY, CDR2 FYNNEI. The CDR3 totals 14 residues. Trimming left V 11 bases short and J 8 bases short, with 21 bases between. DNA for the CDR3: TGTGCCCACAGCGCGTCTCGGGCCGACGAAAAACTGTTTTTT. It codes for CAHSASRADEKLFF.

This clonotype has at least ten counts. The J gene is TRBJ1-2, the V gene TRBV6-1, with unresolved D. CDR3 length equals 11 residues. CDR1 MNHNS and CDR2 SASEGT come from the germline V gene. Trimming stripped 8 bases from V and 8 bases from J, with 12 bases between. The CDR3 loop is CASGRQRGYTF. CDR3 DNA: TGTGCCAGCGGAAGGCAAAGGGGCTACACCTTC.

Remarks on this clonotype: With a much larger clone just one base away, this may be a read error. The rearrangement uses TRBV28 and TRBJ2-7; the D gene is possibly TRBD2 (5 bases). V was cut by 6 bases and J by 1 base, with 25 bases left in between. There are 18 residues in the CDR3. Germline CDR1 reads MDHEN; CDR2 reads SYDVKM. The chain's CDR3 is CASSPPFPRALISYEQYF. CDR3 coding DNA: TGTGCCAGCAGCCCCCCTTTTCCGAGGGCTTTAATTTCCTACGAGCAGTACTTC. The full variable domain, with the rest looked up from reference TRBV28 and TRBJ2-7, is DVKVTQSSRYLVKRTGEKVFLECVQDMDHENMFWYRQDPGLGLRLIYFSYDVKMKEKGDIPEGYSVSREKKERFSLILESASTNQTSMYLCASSPPFPRALISYEQYFGPGTRLTVT.

In its sample, this clonotype was seen many times. The chain has TRBV11-1 and TRBJ2-7; no clear D. Trimming stripped 2 bases from V and 0 bases from J, with 8 bases between. CDR1 is SGHAT and CDR2 is FQDESV in the germline V gene (reference sequence). This CDR3 has 14 amino acids. The CDR3 coding sequence is TGTGCCAGCAGCTTAATCGGTAGCTCCTACGAGCAGTACTTC. Translation: CASSLIGSSYEQYF.

The rearrangement links TRBV5-1 to TRBJ2-5, with D perhaps TRBD1 (5 bases). Germline V gives CDR1 SGHRS, CDR2 YFSETQ. CDR3 size: 14 residues. The V gene lost 6 bases and the J gene lost 4 bases, with 16 bases spanning the gap. CDR3 nucleotide sequence: TGCGCCAGCAACCTGGGGTTTAGGGGAGAGACCCAGTACTTC. As protein: CASNLGFRGETQYF.

Ten or more counts support this clonotype. The rearrangement joins TRBV12-3 or TRBV12-4 to TRBJ2-7, with D uncertain. Trimming left V 2 bases short and J 5 bases short, with 1 base between. The CDR3 extends over 10 amino acids. CDR3 coding DNA: TGTGCCAGCAGTTTACACGAGCAGTACTTC. This sequence encodes CASSLHEQYF.

At least ten counts were recorded for this clonotype. The V gene is TRBV28, the J gene TRBJ2-4; 10 bases align to TRBD1. The V segment lost 2 bases and the J segment 7 bases; nucleotides outside the gene matches: 5. This CDR3 comprises 15 residues. CDR1 is MDHEN and CDR2 is SYDVKM in the germline V gene. The CDR3 region is CASSLTDRGRNIQYF. The DNA of the CDR3 is TGTGCCAGCAGTTTAACCGACAGGGGGCGTAACATTCAGTACTTC. Combining the CDR3 with reference TRBV28 and TRBJ2-4 gives the whole variable domain DVKVTQSSRYLVKRTGEKVFLECVQDMDHENMFWYRQDPGLGLRLIYFSYDVKMKEKGDIPEGYSVSREKKERFSLILESASTNQTSMYLCASSLTDRGRNIQYFGAGTRLSVL.

The chain carries TRBV3-2 and TRBJ2-5; the table's D call, TRBD1, has no DNA check behind it. TRBV3-2 is shown as a pseudogene. The CDR3 length is 14 residues. The CDR3 region is CASTQQTGQETQYF. The CDR3 DNA follows: TGTGCCAGCACCCAACAGACAGGACAAGAGACCCAGTACTTC.

This chain uses TRBV12-3 or TRBV12-4 with TRBJ2-7; 7 positions agree with TRBD1. J was trimmed by 4 bases and V by 3 bases; bases with no gene match: 6. The CDR3 sequence is 14 residues long. The CDR3 sequence is CASSFGTVPYEQYF. In DNA, the CDR3 is TGTGCCAGCAGTTTTGGGACAGTTCCTTACGAGCAGTACTTC.

This clonotype was recorded many times. The CDR3 bases are TGTGCCAGCAGCGGGGGACAGCCTACGCGGGGTAGCACAGATACGCAGTATTTT. Translated: CASSGGQPTRGSTDTQYF. The rearrangement uses TRBV2 and TRBJ2-3; D possibly corresponds to TRBD1 (7 bases). This CDR3 has 18 amino acids. Germline-derived CDR1 and CDR2 are SNHLY and FYNNEI. Trimming cost V 6 bases and J 0 bases, with 22 bases left between them.

Many counts were recorded for this clonotype. The chain uses TRBV7-2 and TRBJ2-7; TRBD1 might be the D (6 bases). Trimming removed 6 bases at V and 1 base at J, with 19 bases between. CDR1 and CDR2 from the germline V gene are SGHTA and FQGNSA. The CDR3 is 16 residues long. Here the CDR3 DNA reads TGTGCCAGCAGACTATCAGACAGGCGCCCTTCCTACGAGCAGTACTTC. This gives the protein CASRLSDRRPSYEQYF.

This clonotype was counted ten times or more. The chain links TRBV6-1 to TRBJ1-5; D not certain. The V gene lost 6 bases and the J gene lost 5 bases, with 17 bases spanning the gap. Germline CDR1 is MNHNS and CDR2 is SASEGT. There are 15 residues in the CDR3. DNA of the CDR3: TGTGCCAGCAGCCCCGCTGGTACGGTTGATCAGCCCCAGCATTTT. It encodes CASSPAGTVDQPQHF.

In this sample, this clonotype turned up many times. The V and J genes are TRBV6-5 and TRBJ1-2; TRBD1 is a possible D gene (6 bases). The CDR3 loop spans 14 amino acids. The V and J ends lost 2 bases and 8 bases respectively, with 15 bases between them. CDR1 is MNHEY and CDR2 is SVGAGI in the germline V gene. The CDR3 spells CASSYRQVEGGYTF. The CDR3 bases are TGTGCCAGCAGTTACCGACAGGTCGAGGGGGGCTACACCTTC.

This clonotype was counted at least ten times. This rearrangement joins TRBV28 to TRBJ2-5, with 14 bases aligning to TRBD2. After removal of 3 bases from V and 4 bases from J, the junction contained 10 bases not matched to a gene. Germline-derived CDR1 and CDR2 are MDHEN and SYDVKM. This CDR3 has 18 amino acids. CDR3 coding DNA: TGTGCCAGCAGTTTCTATCAGACTAGCGGGGGGGCCGGAGAGACCCAGTACTTC. Its translation is CASSFYQTSGGAGETQYF.